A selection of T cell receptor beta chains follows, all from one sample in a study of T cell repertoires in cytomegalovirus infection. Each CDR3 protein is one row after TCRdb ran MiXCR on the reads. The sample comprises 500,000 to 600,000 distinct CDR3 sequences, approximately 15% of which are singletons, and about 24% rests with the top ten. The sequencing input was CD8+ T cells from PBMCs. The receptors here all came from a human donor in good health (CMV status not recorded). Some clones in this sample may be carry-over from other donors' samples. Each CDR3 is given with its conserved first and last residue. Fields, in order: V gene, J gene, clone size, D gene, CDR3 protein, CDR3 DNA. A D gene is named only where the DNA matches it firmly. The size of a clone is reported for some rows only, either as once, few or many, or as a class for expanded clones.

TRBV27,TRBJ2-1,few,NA,CASRMISEGKGSYNEQFF,TGTGCCAGCAGGATGATTTCTGAGGGGAAGGGTTCCTACAATGAGCAGTTCTTC
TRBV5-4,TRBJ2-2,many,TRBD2,CASSYLAENTGELFF,TGTGCCAGCAGCTACCTAGCGGAGAACACCGGGGAGCTGTTTTTT
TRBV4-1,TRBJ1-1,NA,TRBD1,CASSQDPTGGRTEAFF,TGCGCCAGCAGCCAAGATCCGACAGGGGGGAGAACTGAAGCTTTCTTT
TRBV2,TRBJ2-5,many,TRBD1,CASIPRDRGSQETQYF,TGTGCCAGCATCCCCCGGGACAGGGGGTCCCAAGAGACCCAGTACTTC
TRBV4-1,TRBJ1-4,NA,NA,CASSQAAVNEKLFF,TGCGCCAGCAGCCAAGCGGCCGTTAATGAAAAACTGTTTTTT
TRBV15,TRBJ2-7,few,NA,CATSRDSGGYEQYF,TGTGCCACCAGCAGAGATTCTGGCGGCTACGAGCAGTACTTC
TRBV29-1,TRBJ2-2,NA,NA,CSVEVSGNTGELFF,TGCAGCGTTGAAGTTAGCGGCAACACCGGGGAGCTGTTTTTT
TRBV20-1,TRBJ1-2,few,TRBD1,CSADGTGYGYTF,TGCAGTGCTGATGGGACAGGCTATGGCTACACCTTC
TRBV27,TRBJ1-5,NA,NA,CASSPSEGESNQPQHF,TGTGCCAGCAGTCCTTCAGAGGGGGAGAGCAATCAGCCCCAGCATTTT
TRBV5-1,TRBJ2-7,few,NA,CASSLAGSDYEQYF,TGCGCCAGCAGCTTGGCGGGATCGGACTACGAGCAGTACTTC
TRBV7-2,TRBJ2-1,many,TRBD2,CASSLAITWTSGRSRYNEQFF,TGTGCCAGCAGCTTAGCTATCACCTGGACTAGCGGGAGGAGCCGCTACAATGAGCAGTTCTTC
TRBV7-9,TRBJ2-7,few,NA,CASSGTEQYF,TGTGCCAGCAGTGGGACCGAGCAGTACTTC
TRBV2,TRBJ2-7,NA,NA,CASSPNHEQYF,TGTGCCAGCAGCCCTAACCACGAGCAGTACTTC
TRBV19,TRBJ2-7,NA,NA,CASSISDYEQYF,TGTGCCAGTAGTATATCCGACTACGAGCAGTACTTC
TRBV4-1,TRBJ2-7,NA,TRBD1,CASSPGLAGGYYEQYF,TGCGCCAGCAGCCCGGGTCTGGCAGGGGGATACTACGAGCAGTACTTC
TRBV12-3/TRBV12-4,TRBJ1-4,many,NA,CASSYAGNEKLFF,TGTGCCAGCAGTTATGCAGGAAATGAAAAACTGTTTTTT
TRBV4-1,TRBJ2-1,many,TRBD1,CASSLRDRVDNEQFF,TGCGCCAGCAGCCTCCGGGACAGGGTGGATAATGAGCAGTTCTTC
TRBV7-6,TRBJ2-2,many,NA,CASSLEHGGELFF,TGTGCCAGCAGCTTAGAACACGGCGGGGAGCTGTTTTTT
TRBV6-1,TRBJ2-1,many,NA,CASSSRDHRARNEQFF,TGTGCCAGCAGCTCCCGGGATCACAGGGCGAGGAATGAGCAGTTCTTC
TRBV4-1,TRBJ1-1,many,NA,CASSQDRVRNTEAFF,TGCGCCAGCAGCCAAGACAGGGTCAGGAACACTGAAGCTTTCTTT
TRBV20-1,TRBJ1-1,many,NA,CSARVPSGGLEAFF,TGCAGTGCTAGAGTTCCCTCGGGGGGTCTTGAAGCTTTCTTT
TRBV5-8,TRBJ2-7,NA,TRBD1,CASNWDRENDEQYF,TGTGCCAGTAACTGGGACAGGGAGAACGACGAGCAGTACTTC
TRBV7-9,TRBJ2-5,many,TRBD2,CASSLPSGRAVETQYF,TGTGCCAGCAGCTTGCCTAGCGGGAGGGCCGTAGAGACCCAGTACTTC
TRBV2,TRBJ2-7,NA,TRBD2,CATSVLAGVIYEQYF,TGTGCCACGTCAGTGCTAGCGGGGGTAATCTACGAGCAGTACTTC
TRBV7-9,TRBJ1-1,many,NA,CASSLVRVNTEAFF,TGTGCCAGCAGCTTAGTTAGGGTGAACACTGAAGCTTTCTTT
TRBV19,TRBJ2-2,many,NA,CASSIDRRNTGELFF,TGTGCCAGTAGTATTGACAGGAGAAACACCGGGGAGCTGTTTTTT
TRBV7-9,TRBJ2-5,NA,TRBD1,CASSSGGPETQYF,TGTGCCAGCAGCTCAGGGGGCCCGGAGACCCAGTACTTC
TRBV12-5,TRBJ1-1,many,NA,CASGLGGSLNTEAFF,TGTGCTAGTGGTCTTGGAGGCAGTCTGAACACTGAAGCTTTCTTT
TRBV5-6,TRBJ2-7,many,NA,CASSLEGHYEQYF,TGTGCCAGCAGCTTGGAGGGGCACTACGAGCAGTACTTC
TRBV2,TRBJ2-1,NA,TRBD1,CASTPPPGTAYNEQFF,TGTGCCAGCACCCCTCCCCCTGGGACAGCTTACAATGAGCAGTTCTTC
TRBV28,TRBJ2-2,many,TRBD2,CASSRLAFANTGELFF,TGTGCCAGCTCCCGACTAGCCTTCGCGAACACCGGGGAGCTGTTTTTT
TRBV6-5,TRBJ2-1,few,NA,CASGLIPGAQFF,TGTGCCAGCGGACTGATACCGGGAGCGCAGTTCTTC
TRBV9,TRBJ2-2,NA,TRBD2,CASRGGGANTGELFF,TGTGCCAGCAGGGGGGGGGGGGCGAACACCGGGGAGCTGTTTTTT
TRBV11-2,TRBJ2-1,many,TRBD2,CASSLLAGGNEQFF,TGTGCCAGCAGCTTGCTAGCGGGGGGGAATGAGCAGTTCTTC
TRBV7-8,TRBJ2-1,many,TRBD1,CASSLVPGGSYNEQFF,TGTGCCAGCAGCTTAGTTCCAGGGGGCTCCTACAATGAGCAGTTCTTC
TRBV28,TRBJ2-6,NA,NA,CASGFLGVGANVLTF,TGTGCCAGCGGTTTTTTAGGGGTTGGGGCCAACGTCCTGACTTTC
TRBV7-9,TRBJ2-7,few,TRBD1,CASTGTGRSYEQYF,TGTGCCAGCACCGGGACAGGGAGATCCTACGAGCAGTACTTC
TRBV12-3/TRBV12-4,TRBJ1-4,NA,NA,CASSLQPEKLFF,TGTGCCAGCAGTTTACAACCCGAAAAACTGTTTTTT
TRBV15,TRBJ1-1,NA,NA,CATSRDRGGSIEAFF,TGTGCCACCAGCAGAGATAGGGGGGGGAGTATTGAAGCTTTCTTT
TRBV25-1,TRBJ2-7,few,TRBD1,CASSELDRDSSYEQYF,TGTGCCAGCAGTGAGCTGGACAGGGATAGCTCCTACGAGCAGTACTTC
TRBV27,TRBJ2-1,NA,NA,CAGSLSWGSEQFF,TGTGCCGGCAGTTTATCGTGGGGGAGTGAGCAGTTCTTC
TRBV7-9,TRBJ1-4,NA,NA,CASSFERGGEKLFF,TGTGCCAGCAGCTTCGAAAGGGGTGGTGAAAAACTGTTTTTT
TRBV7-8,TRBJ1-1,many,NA,CASSPRITEAFF,TGTGCCAGCAGCCCCAGGATAACTGAAGCTTTCTTT
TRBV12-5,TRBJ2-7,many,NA,CASGLCGQGCDEQYF,TGTGCTAGTGGTTTGTGCGGGCAGGGGTGCGACGAGCAGTACTTC
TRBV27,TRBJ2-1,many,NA,CASSFEELRFF,TGTGCCAGCAGTTTTGAGGAGTTGCGGTTCTTC
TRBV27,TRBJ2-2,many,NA,CASSIPGFQNTGELFF,TGTGCCAGCAGTATCCCAGGGTTCCAGAACACCGGGGAGCTGTTTTTT
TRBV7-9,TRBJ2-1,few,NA,CASSQPNYNEQFF,TGTGCCAGCAGCCAACCCAACTACAATGAGCAGTTCTTC
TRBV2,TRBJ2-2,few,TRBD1,CASSPWENRGPTGELFF,TGTGCCAGCAGTCCTTGGGAGAACAGGGGTCCCACCGGGGAGCTGTTTTTT
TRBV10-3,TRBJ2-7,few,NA,CAISEESSYEQYF,TGTGCCATCAGTGAAGAGAGCTCCTACGAGCAGTACTTC
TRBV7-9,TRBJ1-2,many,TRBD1,CASSFGTGQLNYGYTF,TGTGCCAGCAGCTTCGGGACAGGGCAACTTAACTATGGCTACACCTTC
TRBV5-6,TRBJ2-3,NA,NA,CASSLEGEGRTDTQYF,TGTGCCAGCAGCTTGGAGGGGGAGGGCCGCACAGATACGCAGTATTTT
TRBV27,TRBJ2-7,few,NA,CASSLDSGLTGEQYF,TGTGCCAGCAGTTTAGACAGCGGCCTAACGGGCGAGCAGTACTTC
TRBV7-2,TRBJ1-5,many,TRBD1,CASSLVGGGKSNQPQHF,TGTGCCAGCAGCTTAGTGGGAGGGGGCAAAAGCAATCAGCCCCAGCATTTT
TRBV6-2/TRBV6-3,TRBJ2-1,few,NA,CASRFTGLEQFF,TGTGCCAGCAGATTTACAGGGTTGGAGCAGTTCTTC